This TCR beta chain was captured by sequencing in a study of T cells in localized non-small cell lung cancer. Assay used: immunoSEQ multiplex PCR; TCRdb lists only in-frame clones, some missing. This sample has some 66,000 clones, with just under 85% found just once. This clone has a handful of counts. This sequence originates from an older female donor with stage I lung adenocarcinoma. The specimen was peripheral blood, collected before any cancer treatment.

The CDR3 nucleotides are TGCGCCAGCAGCTTGGCCGGGACGGACTATGGCTACACCTTC. It translates to CASSLAGTDYGYTF. The chain uses TRBV5-1 and TRBJ1-2, with D possibly TRBD1 on 5 matching bases. Trimming took off 0 bases at V and 3 bases at J, with 9 bases between the two ends. From germline, CDR1 is SGHRS and CDR2 YFSETQ. The CDR3 sequence is 14 residues long.